This is a list of T cell receptor beta chains from one sample in a study of T cell clones after liver transplantation. Only in-frame clones appear in the TCRdb table, and some are missing; sequencing was by immunoSEQ multiplex PCR. Among some 110,000 clones listed, approximately 90% were seen once. The material was CD4+ T cells from blood, obtained 12 months after liver transplant. Source of these receptors: a human patient who received a liver transplant. Some of the T cells might come from the graft donor. Each CDR3 is given with its conserved first and last residue. Each record gives: clone size, J gene, V gene, D gene, CDR3 protein, CDR3 DNA. A D gene is named only where the DNA matches it firmly. Expanded clones get a size class; other rows say once, few or many, or leave the size out.

-	TRBJ2-7	TRBV28	TRBD2	CASSWALAGGHEQYF	TGTGCCAGCAGTTGGGCACTAGCGGGAGGCCACGAGCAGTACTTC
-	TRBJ2-5	TRBV14	TRBD2	CASSQTSGRAGTQYF	TGTGCCAGCAGCCAAACTAGCGGGAGGGCCGGGACCCAGTACTTC
-	TRBJ1-3	TRBV19	-	CASIGLEGRGNTIYF	TGTGCCAGTATCGGTCTTGAGGGGCGGGGAAACACCATATATTTT
-	TRBJ2-6	TRBV19	-	CASSRAPSPGANVLTF	TGTGCCAGTAGTAGGGCCCCCTCTCCTGGGGCCAACGTCCTGACTTTC
-	TRBJ1-5	TRBV10-3	-	CAISNKRTGNQPQHF	TGTGCCATCAGTAACAAACGGACAGGCAATCAGCCCCAGCATTTT
-	TRBJ1-1	TRBV7-9	-	CASVNPGGDVVTEAFF	TGTGCCAGCGTAAACCCTGGGGGGGATGTCGTAACTGAAGCTTTCTTT
-	TRBJ2-7	TRBV7-9	-	CASSLGVGSYEQYF	TGTGCCAGCAGCTTGGGGGTGGGATCCTACGAGCAGTACTTC
-	TRBJ2-3	TRBV27	TRBD2	CASSITRLADTQYF	TGTGCCAGCAGTATCACCAGACTAGCGGATACGCAGTATTTT
-	TRBJ1-5	TRBV5-6	-	CASSARTEGYSNQPQHF	TGTGCCAGCAGCGCGAGGACGGAGGGATATAGCAATCAGCCCCAGCATTTT
once	TRBJ2-7	TRBV7-2	TRBD1	CASSKRQGDRSYEQYF	TGTGCCAGCAGCAAAAGACAGGGCGACCGCTCCTACGAGCAGTACTTC
many	TRBJ1-1	TRBV5-1	-	CASSLVKMNTEAFF	TGCGCCAGCAGCTTGGTTAAAATGAACACTGAAGCTTTCTTT